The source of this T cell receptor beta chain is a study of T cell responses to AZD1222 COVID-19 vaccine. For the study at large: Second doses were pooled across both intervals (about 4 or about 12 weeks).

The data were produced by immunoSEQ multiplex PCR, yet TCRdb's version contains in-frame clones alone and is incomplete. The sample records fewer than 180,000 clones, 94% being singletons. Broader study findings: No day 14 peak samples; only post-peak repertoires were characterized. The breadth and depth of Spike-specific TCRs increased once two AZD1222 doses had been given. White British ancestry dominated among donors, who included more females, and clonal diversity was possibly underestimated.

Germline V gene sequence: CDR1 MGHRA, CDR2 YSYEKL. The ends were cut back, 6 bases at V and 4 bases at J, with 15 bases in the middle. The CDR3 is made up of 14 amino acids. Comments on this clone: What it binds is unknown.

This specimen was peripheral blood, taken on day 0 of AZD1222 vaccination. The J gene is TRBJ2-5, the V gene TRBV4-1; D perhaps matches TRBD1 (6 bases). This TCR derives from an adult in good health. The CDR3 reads CASSFAGAGETQYF. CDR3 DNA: TGCGCCAGCAGTTTCGCAGGGGCGGGAGAGACCCAGTACTTC.